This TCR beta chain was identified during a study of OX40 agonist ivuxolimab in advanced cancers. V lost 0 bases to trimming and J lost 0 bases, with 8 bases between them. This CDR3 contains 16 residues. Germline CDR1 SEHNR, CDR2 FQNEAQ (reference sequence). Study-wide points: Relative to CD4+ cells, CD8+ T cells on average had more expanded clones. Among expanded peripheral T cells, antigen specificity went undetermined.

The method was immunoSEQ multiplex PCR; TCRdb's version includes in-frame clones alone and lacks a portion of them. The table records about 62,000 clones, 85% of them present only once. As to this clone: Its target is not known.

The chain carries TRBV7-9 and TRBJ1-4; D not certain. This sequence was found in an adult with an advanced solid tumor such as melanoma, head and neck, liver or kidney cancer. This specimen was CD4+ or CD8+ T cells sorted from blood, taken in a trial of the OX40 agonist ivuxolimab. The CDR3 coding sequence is TGTGCCAGCAGCTTAGCGGCCAGTGCAACTAATGAAAAACTGTTTTTT. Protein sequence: CASSLAASATNEKLFF.